Listed below are T cell receptor beta chains from one sample, sequenced in a study of blood T cell repertoires in COVID-19. Measured with immunoSEQ multiplex PCR; TCRdb has only the in-frame clones, and not every one. The repertoire has 250,000 to 350,000 clones, roughly 87% of them found once; the top ten carry 5.5% to 7%. Sequencing used PBMCs or T cells enriched from blood (not recorded which). Receptor source: a woman aged 40 to 55 who had recovered from COVID-19. CDR3s include the opening cysteine and the closing phenylalanine or tryptophan. D genes are given only for firm matches. A clone size is listed for some rows: how often the clone was seen (once, few, many), or a class if it is expanded.

v_call: TRBV19; clone_size: -; d_call: TRBD1; j_call: TRBJ1-2; cdr3_nt: TGTGCCAGTGGACAGGGTTTGGTTGGTAACTATGGCTACACCTTC; cdr3_aa: CASGQGLVGNYGYTF
v_call: TRBV3-1/TRBV3-2; clone_size: -; d_call: -; j_call: TRBJ2-3; cdr3_nt: TGTGCCAGCAGCCGGGGCCCGGCTAGAACAGATACGCAGTATTTT; cdr3_aa: CASSRGPARTDTQYF
v_call: TRBV29-1; clone_size: once; d_call: -; j_call: TRBJ1-4; cdr3_nt: TGCAGCGTTTGGCAGGGTGGTGAAAAACTGTTTTTT; cdr3_aa: CSVWQGGEKLFF
v_call: TRBV7-2; clone_size: -; d_call: -; j_call: TRBJ1-1; cdr3_nt: TGTGCCAGCAGCTGGGGGGTTACCAACACTGAAGCTTTCTTT; cdr3_aa: CASSWGVTNTEAFF
v_call: TRBV19; clone_size: -; d_call: TRBD1; j_call: TRBJ2-2; cdr3_nt: TGTGCCAGTAGTACTGTCCCGACGGACAGGAAACCCACCGGGGAGCTGTTTTTT; cdr3_aa: CASSTVPTDRKPTGELFF
v_call: TRBV7-9; clone_size: -; d_call: -; j_call: TRBJ2-3; cdr3_nt: TGTGCCAGCACCACCCTCGGGGACACAGATACGCAGTATTTT; cdr3_aa: CASTTLGDTDTQYF
v_call: TRBV7-2; clone_size: once; d_call: -; j_call: TRBJ1-6; cdr3_nt: TGTGCCAGCAGCTTAAGACAGTGGGGTTCACCCCTCCACTTT; cdr3_aa: CASSLRQWGSPLHF
v_call: TRBV19; clone_size: -; d_call: TRBD1; j_call: TRBJ1-2; cdr3_nt: TGTGCCAGTAACAGGGGCTCCGCTGGCTACACCTTC; cdr3_aa: CASNRGSAGYTF
v_call: TRBV6-2/TRBV6-3; clone_size: -; d_call: TRBD1; j_call: TRBJ1-2; cdr3_nt: TGTGCCAGCAGTTACCCCGAGGGGGCCGGGGAGTATGGCTACACCTTC; cdr3_aa: CASSYPEGAGEYGYTF
v_call: TRBV5-4; clone_size: -; d_call: TRBD2; j_call: TRBJ2-2; cdr3_nt: TGTGCCAGCAGCCGCTTCGCGGGAGGGGGAACCGGGGAGCTGTTTTTT; cdr3_aa: CASSRFAGGGTGELFF
v_call: TRBV28; clone_size: -; d_call: TRBD2; j_call: TRBJ2-7; cdr3_nt: TGTGCCAGCATTAAATCCGGGACTAGCGGCTACGAGCAGTACTTC; cdr3_aa: CASIKSGTSGYEQYF
v_call: TRBV3-1/TRBV3-2; clone_size: few; d_call: TRBD1; j_call: TRBJ2-7; cdr3_nt: TGTGCCAGCAGCCAGGATGGAGGGGACAGGGGGTCCATTTACGAGCAGTACTTC; cdr3_aa: CASSQDGGDRGSIYEQYF
v_call: TRBV5-1; clone_size: few; d_call: -; j_call: TRBJ2-7; cdr3_nt: TGCGCCAGCAGCGTTGGTGGCAGGGTGTTCGGGTTGGGGACTCGGGAGCAGTACTTC; cdr3_aa: CASSVGGRVFGLGTREQYF
v_call: TRBV18; clone_size: -; d_call: -; j_call: TRBJ1-2; cdr3_nt: TGTGCCAGCTCACACGACGGGAACCTCTATGGCTACACCTTC; cdr3_aa: CASSHDGNLYGYTF
v_call: TRBV24-1; clone_size: -; d_call: TRBD1; j_call: TRBJ1-2; cdr3_nt: TGTGCCACCAGTGGCCGTTTGGGACAGCTCCACTATGGCTACACCTTC; cdr3_aa: CATSGRLGQLHYGYTF
v_call: TRBV7-2; clone_size: -; d_call: -; j_call: TRBJ2-3; cdr3_nt: TGTGCCAGCAGCTTAGTCCCAAGACAGGCAGATACGCAGTATTTT; cdr3_aa: CASSLVPRQADTQYF
v_call: TRBV7-2; clone_size: few; d_call: TRBD2; j_call: TRBJ2-2; cdr3_nt: TGTGCCAGCAGCCCCGGGACTACGAACACCGGGGAGCTGTTTTTT; cdr3_aa: CASSPGTTNTGELFF
v_call: TRBV28; clone_size: -; d_call: -; j_call: TRBJ1-2; cdr3_nt: TGTGCCAGCAGTCCTCGACAGAGGACTAACTATGGCTACACCTTC; cdr3_aa: CASSPRQRTNYGYTF
v_call: TRBV10-2; clone_size: -; d_call: -; j_call: TRBJ2-5; cdr3_nt: TGCGCCAGCAGTGAGCGTTCGACAGGTCGGCAGACCCAGTACTTC; cdr3_aa: CASSERSTGRQTQYF
v_call: TRBV7-9; clone_size: -; d_call: TRBD2; j_call: TRBJ2-5; cdr3_nt: TGTGCCAGCAGCTCCGGAGCGGGAAGGGAGACCCAGTACTTC; cdr3_aa: CASSSGAGRETQYF
v_call: TRBV20-1; clone_size: -; d_call: TRBD2; j_call: TRBJ2-5; cdr3_nt: TGCAGTGCTAGTTTTGCGGGAGGGATCGGAGAGACCCAGTACTTC; cdr3_aa: CSASFAGGIGETQYF
v_call: TRBV5-1; clone_size: -; d_call: -; j_call: TRBJ2-7; cdr3_nt: TGCGCCAGCAGATACGGGGGAGCCTACGAGCAGTACTTC; cdr3_aa: CASRYGGAYEQYF
v_call: TRBV5-1; clone_size: once; d_call: TRBD1; j_call: TRBJ2-1; cdr3_nt: TGCGCCAGCAGCTTGGTTGGGACAGGGTCTTACAATGAGCAGTTCTTC; cdr3_aa: CASSLVGTGSYNEQFF
v_call: TRBV7-3; clone_size: -; d_call: -; j_call: TRBJ2-2; cdr3_nt: TGTGCCAGCAGCTTAACCGGGGTCGGGGAGCTGTTTTTT; cdr3_aa: CASSLTGVGELFF
v_call: TRBV4-1; clone_size: once; d_call: -; j_call: TRBJ1-4; cdr3_nt: TGCGCCAGCAGCCCCATTCACCAGGGTCCAACTAATGAAAAACTGTTTTTT; cdr3_aa: CASSPIHQGPTNEKLFF
v_call: TRBV3-1/TRBV3-2; clone_size: -; d_call: TRBD2; j_call: TRBJ2-3; cdr3_nt: TGTGCCAGCAGCCTTAGCGGGAGGGCCGTCACAGATACGCAGTATTTT; cdr3_aa: CASSLSGRAVTDTQYF
v_call: TRBV29-1; clone_size: -; d_call: TRBD2; j_call: TRBJ2-3; cdr3_nt: TGCAGCATTAGCGGGACGTCTTCTAGCACAGATACGCAGTATTTT; cdr3_aa: CSISGTSSSTDTQYF
v_call: TRBV7-8; clone_size: -; d_call: TRBD1; j_call: TRBJ2-1; cdr3_nt: TGTGCCAGCAGCCTGTACAGGGGGAATGAGCAGTTCTTC; cdr3_aa: CASSLYRGNEQFF
v_call: TRBV28; clone_size: few; d_call: -; j_call: TRBJ1-5; cdr3_nt: TGTGCCAGCAGTTTAAGAGGCCTTAGCAATCAGCCCCAGCATTTT; cdr3_aa: CASSLRGLSNQPQHF
v_call: TRBV7-8; clone_size: few; d_call: -; j_call: TRBJ1-2; cdr3_nt: TGTGCCAGCAGCTTAGTGGGCAGCCAAGCTAACTATGGCTACACCTTC; cdr3_aa: CASSLVGSQANYGYTF
v_call: TRBV28; clone_size: -; d_call: -; j_call: TRBJ1-1; cdr3_nt: TGTGCCAGCAGTGATGGGACACGGGGTATGAACACTGAAGCTTTCTTT; cdr3_aa: CASSDGTRGMNTEAFF
v_call: TRBV5-1; clone_size: -; d_call: TRBD2; j_call: TRBJ2-1; cdr3_nt: TGCGCCAGCAGCAGCGGACTAGCGGGGGACAATGAGCAGTTCTTC; cdr3_aa: CASSSGLAGDNEQFF
v_call: TRBV28; clone_size: -; d_call: TRBD1; j_call: TRBJ1-1; cdr3_nt: TGTGCCAGCAGGTTGGACAGGGGGCGAGGCACTGAAGCTTTCTTT; cdr3_aa: CASRLDRGRGTEAFF
v_call: TRBV10-2; clone_size: -; d_call: -; j_call: TRBJ1-1; cdr3_nt: TGCGCCAGTAGACTGGGGCCGCACACTGAAGCTTTCTTT; cdr3_aa: CASRLGPHTEAFF